Reported below is one T cell receptor (beta chain). The record originates from a study of CD8 T cells in Susac syndrome. Germline-derived CDR1 and CDR2 are SQVTM and ANQGSEA. The CDR3 covers 13 residues. Trimming removed 4 bases at V and 6 bases at J, with 15 bases between. The multiple sclerosis control group was made up of treatment-naive patients with stable or active relapsing-remitting disease. In contrast to the negatively isolated CD8+ and CD4+ T cells, TEMRA cells were FACS-enriched. cDNA came from approximately 0.5 to 1 ug RNA primed by random hexamers. Across 54 Vbeta and 13 Jbeta, immunoSEQ multiplex PCR amplified TCR beta CDR3. TCRdb passed the immunoSEQ multiplex PCR reads through MiXCR, listing each CDR3 protein once. Among 250,000 or so distinct CDR3 sequences listed, just under 95% were seen once.

Sequencing used CD4+ T cells from PBMCs. This receptor was taken from a human donor with multiple sclerosis. V gene TRBV29-1 combines with J gene TRBJ2-5; TRBD1 or TRBD2 may be the D gene (6 bases each). This CDR3 is CSVVAGAGKTQYF. The CDR3 coding sequence is TGCAGCGTTGTAGCAGGGGCGGGGAAGACCCAGTACTTC.